The present TCR beta chain was sequenced within a study of cytomegalovirus exposure and HLA in healthy donors. Study context: The Caucasian-associated ancestry cluster held roughly 84% of 398 genotyped donors.

Per the germline V gene, CDR1 is MGHRA and CDR2 is YSYEKL. V lost 3 bases to trimming and J lost 7 bases; unmatched junction nucleotides: 14. The CDR3 length is 16 residues. As to this clone: Its antigen is not identified.

Whole-study results and caveats: In an earlier analysis, most TCR beta V segments were productive about 87% or about 30% of the time.

The PCR had 60 Vbeta and 13 Jbeta primers. Clones were read by immunoSEQ multiplex PCR, and TCRdb kept only the in-frame ones, dropping some. The table shows around 160,000 clones, with around 75% occurring only once. The chain is built from TRBV4-1 and TRBJ2-5; 7 bases fit TRBD1. The sample comprised PBMCs. The source of this sequence is a man younger than 35 in good health and CMV-seropositive. Written as DNA, the CDR3 is TGCGCCAGCAGCCAGCTCCCGGGACAGCGATCGGGGACCCAGTACTTC. This translates into CASSQLPGQRSGTQYF.